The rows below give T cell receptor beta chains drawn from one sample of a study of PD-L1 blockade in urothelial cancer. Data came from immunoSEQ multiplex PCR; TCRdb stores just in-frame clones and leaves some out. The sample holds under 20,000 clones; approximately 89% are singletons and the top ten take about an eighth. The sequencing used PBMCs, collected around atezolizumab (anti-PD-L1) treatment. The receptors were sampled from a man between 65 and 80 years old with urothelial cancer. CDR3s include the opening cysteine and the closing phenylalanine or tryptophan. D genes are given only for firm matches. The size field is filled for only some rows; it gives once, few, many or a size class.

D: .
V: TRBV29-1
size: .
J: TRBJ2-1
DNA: TGCAGCGTTGATGGGGCGGGGGACAAATTGGCCTACAATGAGCAGTTCTTC
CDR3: CSVDGAGDKLAYNEQFF

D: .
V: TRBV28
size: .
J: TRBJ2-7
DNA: TGTGCCAGCAGGGACAACTCCTACGAGCAGTACTTC
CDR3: CASRDNSYEQYF

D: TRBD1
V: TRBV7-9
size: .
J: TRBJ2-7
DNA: TGTGCCAGCGGGACAGACTCCTACGAGCAGTACTTC
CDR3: CASGTDSYEQYF

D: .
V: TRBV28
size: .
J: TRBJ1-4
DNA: TGTGCCAGTAGAGGGGAGGTACGGGAAAAACTGTTTTTT
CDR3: CASRGEVREKLFF

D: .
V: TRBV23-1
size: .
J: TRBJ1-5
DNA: TGCGCCAGCAGTCAAGATATAAGGGGTTGTCAGCCCCAGCATTTT
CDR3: CASSQDIRGCQPQHF

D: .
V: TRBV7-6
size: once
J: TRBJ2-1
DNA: TGTGCCAGCAGCTTGGCCGGAGGGGAGCAGTTCTTC
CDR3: CASSLAGGEQFF

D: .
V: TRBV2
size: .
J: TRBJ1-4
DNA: TGTGCCAGCAGTGTTGGACAGTTTGCAACTAATGAAAAACTGTTTTTT
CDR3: CASSVGQFATNEKLFF

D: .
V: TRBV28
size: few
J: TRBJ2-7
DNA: TGTGCCAGCAGTTTCCCCACCTACGAGCAGTACTTC
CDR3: CASSFPTYEQYF

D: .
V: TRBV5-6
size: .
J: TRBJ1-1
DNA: TGTGCCAGCAGCTCGACTCGCACTGAAGCTTTCTTT
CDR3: CASSSTRTEAFF

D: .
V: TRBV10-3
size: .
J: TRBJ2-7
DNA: TGTGCCATCAGCGCAGACCGGGGGTGGTACGAGCAGTACTTC
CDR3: CAISADRGWYEQYF

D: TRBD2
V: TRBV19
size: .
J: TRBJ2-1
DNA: TGTGCCAGTACCCTTAACCCCACACTAGCGGGCTCCTACAATGAGCAGTTCTTC
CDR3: CASTLNPTLAGSYNEQFF

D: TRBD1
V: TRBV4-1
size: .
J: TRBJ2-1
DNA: TGCGCCAGCAGTCGTGACAGGGGCGCGAGGGATGAGCAGTTCTTC
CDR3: CASSRDRGARDEQFF

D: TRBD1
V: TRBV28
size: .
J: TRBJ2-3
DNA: TGTGCCAGCAGTTTACTACGGACAGGGGGCGTAGATACGCAGTATTTT
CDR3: CASSLLRTGGVDTQYF

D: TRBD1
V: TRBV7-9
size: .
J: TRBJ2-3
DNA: TGTGCCAGCAGCTCGAAACAGGGGGCATTGTATATCCCCACAGATACGCAGTATTTT
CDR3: CASSSKQGALYIPTDTQYF

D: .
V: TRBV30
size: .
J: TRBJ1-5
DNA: TGTGCCTGGAGTGTAGGTGGAGGGGGCAATCAGCCCCAGCATTTT
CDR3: CAWSVGGGGNQPQHF

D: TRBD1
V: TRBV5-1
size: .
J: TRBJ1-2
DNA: TGCGCCAGCAGCTTGGCTCCGACAGGGACTAACTATGGCTACACCTTC
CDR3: CASSLAPTGTNYGYTF

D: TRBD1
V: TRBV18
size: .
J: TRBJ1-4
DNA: TGTGCCAGCTCACCTGGACAGGGGGTCGAAAAACTGTTTTTT
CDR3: CASSPGQGVEKLFF

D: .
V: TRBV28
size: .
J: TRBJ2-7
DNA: TGTGCCAGCAGGACAGGAGGCGAGCAGTACTTC
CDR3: CASRTGGEQYF

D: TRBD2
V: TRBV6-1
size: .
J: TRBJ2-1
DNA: TGTGCCAGCAGTGGTGGCGGGGGGGGCATGGTGGATGAGCAGTTCTTC
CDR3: CASSGGGGGMVDEQFF

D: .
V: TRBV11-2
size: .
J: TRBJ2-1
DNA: TGTGCCAGCAGTTCAACCGAGGACTCTAGGCAGTTCTTC
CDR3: CASSSTEDSRQFF

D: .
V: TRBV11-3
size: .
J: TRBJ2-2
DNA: TGTGCCAGCAGCTTAGCCTCCGGGGTTCGGAACACCGGGGAGCTGTTTTTT
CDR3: CASSLASGVRNTGELFF

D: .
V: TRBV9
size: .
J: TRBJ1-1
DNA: TGTGCCAGCAGCGTAGAGGCGGGGGGTGAGGCTTTCTTT
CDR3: CASSVEAGGEAFF

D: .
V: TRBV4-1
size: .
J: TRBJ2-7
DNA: TGCGCCAGCAGCCAAGGGCCAGGGAGGTCCTACGAGCAGTACTTC
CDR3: CASSQGPGRSYEQYF

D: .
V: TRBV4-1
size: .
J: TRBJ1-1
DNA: TGCGCCAGCAGCCAAGGGGAGGGGCCCGGCACTGAAGCTTTCTTT
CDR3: CASSQGEGPGTEAFF

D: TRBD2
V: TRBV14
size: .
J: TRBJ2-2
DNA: TGTGCCAGCAGCCAAGGACTAGCGGGCTACACCGGGGAGCTGTTTTTT
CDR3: CASSQGLAGYTGELFF

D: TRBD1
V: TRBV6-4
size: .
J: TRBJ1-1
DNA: TGTGCCAGCAGTGACGGGACAGGGGAGGGAAACACTGAAGCTTTCTTT
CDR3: CASSDGTGEGNTEAFF

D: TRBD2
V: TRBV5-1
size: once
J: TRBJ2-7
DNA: TGCGCCAGCAGCTTGGGACTGGGGGGGGTCACCTACGAGCAGTACTTC
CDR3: CASSLGLGGVTYEQYF

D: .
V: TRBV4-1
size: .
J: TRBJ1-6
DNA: TGCGCCAGCAGCCAAGCCCCAGGGATAGAGAATTCACCCCTCCACTTT
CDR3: CASSQAPGIENSPLHF

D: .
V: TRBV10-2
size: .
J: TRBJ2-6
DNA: TGCGCCAGCGCGGCAGGGGCTGGCTCTGGGGCCAACGTCCTGACTTTC
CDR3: CASAAGAGSGANVLTF